This T cell receptor beta chain was sequenced in a study of radiation and T cells in renal cell carcinoma. The ends lost 6 bases at V and 12 bases at J; junction bases unmatched: 20. The germline V gene has CDR1 GTSNPN and CDR2 SVGIG (reference sequence). The CDR3 totals 14 residues. Clones were read by immunoSEQ multiplex PCR, and TCRdb kept only the in-frame ones, dropping some. Among tens of thousands of clones listed, about 85% were seen once. To note about this clone: Its specificity is unknown.

Time point of the sample: blood 4 weeks post-SBRT, at nephrectomy. Regarding treatment: 15 Gy SBRT to primary tumor, nephrectomy 4 weeks later. General observations from the study: Top tumor clonotypes rose in blood 2 weeks post-radiation, then contracted. No pretreatment tumor biopsies were available for baseline clonotypes.

The sample here was blood, taken from a patient whose treatment included radiotherapy and nephrectomy. This sequence joins TRBV30 and TRBJ2-7; 7 positions agree with TRBD1. The TCR comes from a man aged 50 to 60 with renal cell carcinoma. This CDR3 reads CACRTWVTGAWLYF. The CDR3 nucleotides are TGTGCCTGCCGGACTTGGGTTACAGGGGCCTGGCTGTACTTC.